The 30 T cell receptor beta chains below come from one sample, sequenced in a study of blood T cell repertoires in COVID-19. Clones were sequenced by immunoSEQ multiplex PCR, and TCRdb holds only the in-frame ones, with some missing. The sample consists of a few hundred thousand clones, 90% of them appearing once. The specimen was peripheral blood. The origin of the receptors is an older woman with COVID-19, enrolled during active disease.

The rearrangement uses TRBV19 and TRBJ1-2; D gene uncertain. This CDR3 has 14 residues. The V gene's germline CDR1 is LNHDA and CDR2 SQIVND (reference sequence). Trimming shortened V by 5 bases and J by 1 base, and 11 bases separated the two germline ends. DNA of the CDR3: TGTGCCAGTAGTCTTAGCGGTATTAACTATGGCTACACCTTC. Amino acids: CASSLSGINYGYTF.

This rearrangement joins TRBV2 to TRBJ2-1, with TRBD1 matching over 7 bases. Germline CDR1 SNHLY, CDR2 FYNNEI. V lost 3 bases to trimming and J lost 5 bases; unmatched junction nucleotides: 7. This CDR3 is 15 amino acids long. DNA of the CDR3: TGTGCCAGCAGTGAGTTCCGGGACAGAGACAATGAGCAGTTCTTC. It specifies CASSEFRDRDNEQFF.

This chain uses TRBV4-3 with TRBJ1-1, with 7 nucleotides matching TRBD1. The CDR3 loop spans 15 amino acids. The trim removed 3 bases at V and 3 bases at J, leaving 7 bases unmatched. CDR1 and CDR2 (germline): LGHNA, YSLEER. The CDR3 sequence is CASSQDRGQYTEAFF. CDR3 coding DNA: TGCGCCAGCAGCCAGGATCGGGGACAGTACACTGAAGCTTTCTTT.

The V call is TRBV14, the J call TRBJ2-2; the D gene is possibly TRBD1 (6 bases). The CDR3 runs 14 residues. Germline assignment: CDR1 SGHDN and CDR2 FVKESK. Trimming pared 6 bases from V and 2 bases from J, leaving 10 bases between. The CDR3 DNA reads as TGTGCCAGCAGACCGACAGGAAACACCGGGGAGCTGTTTTTT. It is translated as CASRPTGNTGELFF.

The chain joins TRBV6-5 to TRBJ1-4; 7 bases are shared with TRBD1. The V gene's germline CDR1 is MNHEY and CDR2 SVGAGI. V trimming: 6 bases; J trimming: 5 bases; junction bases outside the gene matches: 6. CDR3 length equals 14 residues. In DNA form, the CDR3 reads TGTGCCAGCAGGAGACAGGGACCGAATGAAAAACTGTTTTTT. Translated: CASRRQGPNEKLFF.

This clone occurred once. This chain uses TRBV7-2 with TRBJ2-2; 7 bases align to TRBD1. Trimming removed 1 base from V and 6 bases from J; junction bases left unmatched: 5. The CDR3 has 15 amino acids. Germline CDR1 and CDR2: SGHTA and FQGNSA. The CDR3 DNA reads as TGTGCCAGCAGCTTAGTGCGGCAGGGGGCCGGGGAGCTGTTTTTT. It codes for CASSLVRQGAGELFF. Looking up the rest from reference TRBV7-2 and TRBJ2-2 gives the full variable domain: GAGVSQSPSNKVTEKGKDVELRCDPISGHTALYWYRQSLGQGLEFLIYFQGNSAPDKSGLPSDRFSAERTGGSVSTLTIQRTQQEDSAVYLCASSLVRQGAGELFFGEGSRLTVL.

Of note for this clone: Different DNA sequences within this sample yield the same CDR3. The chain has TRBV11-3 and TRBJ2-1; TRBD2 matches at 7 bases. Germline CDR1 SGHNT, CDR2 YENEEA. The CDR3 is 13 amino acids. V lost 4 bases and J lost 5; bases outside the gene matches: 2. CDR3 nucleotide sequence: TGTGCCAGCAGCTGGGGAGGGAACAATGAGCAGTTCTTC. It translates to CASSWGGNNEQFF.

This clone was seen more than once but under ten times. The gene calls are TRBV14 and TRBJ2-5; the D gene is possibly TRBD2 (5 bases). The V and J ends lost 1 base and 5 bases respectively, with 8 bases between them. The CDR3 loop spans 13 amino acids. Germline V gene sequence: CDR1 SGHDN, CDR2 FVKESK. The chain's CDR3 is CASSQGRGETQYF. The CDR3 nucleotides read TGTGCCAGCAGCCAAGGGCGAGGGGAGACCCAGTACTTC.

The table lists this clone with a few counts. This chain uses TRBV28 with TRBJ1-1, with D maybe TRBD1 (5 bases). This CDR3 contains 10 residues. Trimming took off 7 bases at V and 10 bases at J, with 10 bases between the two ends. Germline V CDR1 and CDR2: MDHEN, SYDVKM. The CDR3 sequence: CASTSGRAFF. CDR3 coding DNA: TGTGCCAGCACCTCAGGGCGAGCTTTCTTT.

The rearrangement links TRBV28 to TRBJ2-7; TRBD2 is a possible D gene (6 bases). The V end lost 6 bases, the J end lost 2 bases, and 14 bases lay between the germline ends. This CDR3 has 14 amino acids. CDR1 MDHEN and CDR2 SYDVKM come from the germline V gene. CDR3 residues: CASRQPGAAYEQYF. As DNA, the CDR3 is TGTGCCAGCAGGCAACCGGGAGCAGCCTACGAGCAGTACTTC.

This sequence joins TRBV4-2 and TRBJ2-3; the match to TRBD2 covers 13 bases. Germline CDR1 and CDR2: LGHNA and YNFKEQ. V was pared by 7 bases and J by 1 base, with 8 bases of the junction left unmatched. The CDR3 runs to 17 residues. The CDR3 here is CASTPRTSGGRTDTQYF. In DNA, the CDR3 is TGTGCCAGCACCCCAAGGACTAGCGGGGGTCGCACAGATACGCAGTATTTT.

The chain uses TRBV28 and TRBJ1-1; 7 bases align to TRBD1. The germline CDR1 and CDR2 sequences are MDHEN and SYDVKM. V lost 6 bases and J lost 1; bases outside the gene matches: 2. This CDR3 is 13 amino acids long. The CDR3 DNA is TGTGCCAGCAGGACAGGGTGGAACACTGAAGCTTTCTTT. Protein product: CASRTGWNTEAFF.

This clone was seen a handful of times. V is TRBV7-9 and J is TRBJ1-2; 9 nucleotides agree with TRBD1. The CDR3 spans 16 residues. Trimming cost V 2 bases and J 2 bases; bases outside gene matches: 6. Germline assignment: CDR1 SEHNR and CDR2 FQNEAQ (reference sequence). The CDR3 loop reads CASSLTGGHSNYGYTF. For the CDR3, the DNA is TGTGCCAGCAGCTTAACAGGGGGCCATTCGAACTATGGCTACACCTTC.

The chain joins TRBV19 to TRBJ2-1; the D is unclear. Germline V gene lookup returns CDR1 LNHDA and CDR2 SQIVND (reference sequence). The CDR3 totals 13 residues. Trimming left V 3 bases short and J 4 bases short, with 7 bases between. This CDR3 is CASSMRQYNEQFF. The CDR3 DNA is TGTGCCAGTAGTATGAGGCAGTACAATGAGCAGTTCTTC.

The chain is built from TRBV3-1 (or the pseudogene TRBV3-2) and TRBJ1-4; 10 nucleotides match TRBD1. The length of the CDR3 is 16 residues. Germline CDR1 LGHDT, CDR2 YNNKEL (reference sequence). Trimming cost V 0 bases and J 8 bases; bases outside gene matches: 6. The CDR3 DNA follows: TGTGCCAGCAGCCAAGAGTTCGGACAGGGGGGAGAAAAACTGTTTTTT. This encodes CASSQEFGQGGEKLFF.

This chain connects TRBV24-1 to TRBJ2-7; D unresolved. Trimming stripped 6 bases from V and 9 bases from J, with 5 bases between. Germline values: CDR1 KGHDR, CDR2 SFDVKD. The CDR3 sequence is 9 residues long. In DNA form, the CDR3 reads TGTGCCACCAGTCGGTCGCAGTACTTC. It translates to CATSRSQYF.

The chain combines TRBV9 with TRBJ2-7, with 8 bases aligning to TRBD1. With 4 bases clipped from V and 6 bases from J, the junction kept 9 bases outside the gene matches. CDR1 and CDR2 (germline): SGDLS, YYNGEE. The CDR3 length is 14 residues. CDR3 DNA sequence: TGTGCCAGCAGCATGGGACAGGAACCCTTCGAGCAGTACTTC. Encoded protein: CASSMGQEPFEQYF.

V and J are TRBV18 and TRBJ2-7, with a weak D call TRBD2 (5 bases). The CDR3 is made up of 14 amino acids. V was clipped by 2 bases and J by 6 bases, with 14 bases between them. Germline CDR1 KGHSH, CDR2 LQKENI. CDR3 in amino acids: CASSPFEGRSEQYF. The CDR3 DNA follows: TGTGCCAGCTCACCATTCGAGGGCCGGTCCGAGCAGTACTTC.

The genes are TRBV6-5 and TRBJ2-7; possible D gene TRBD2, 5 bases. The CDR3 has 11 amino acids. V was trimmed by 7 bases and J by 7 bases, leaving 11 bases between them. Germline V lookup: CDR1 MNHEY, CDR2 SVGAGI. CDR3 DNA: TGTGCCAGCACGGCGGGTTATGAGCAGTACTTC. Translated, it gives CASTAGYEQYF.

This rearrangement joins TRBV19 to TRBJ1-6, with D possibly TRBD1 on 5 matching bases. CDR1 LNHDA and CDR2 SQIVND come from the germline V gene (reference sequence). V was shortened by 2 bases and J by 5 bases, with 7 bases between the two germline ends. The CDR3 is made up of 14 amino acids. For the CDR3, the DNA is TGTGCCAGTAGTATACAGGGTCATAATTCACCCCTCCACTTT. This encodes CASSIQGHNSPLHF.

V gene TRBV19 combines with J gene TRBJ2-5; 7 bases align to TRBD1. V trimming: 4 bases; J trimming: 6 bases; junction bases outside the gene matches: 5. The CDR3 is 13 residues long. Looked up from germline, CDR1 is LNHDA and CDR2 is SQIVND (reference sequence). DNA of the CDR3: TGTGCCAGTAGTAGGGACAGAGGTCAGACCCAGTACTTC. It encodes CASSRDRGQTQYF.

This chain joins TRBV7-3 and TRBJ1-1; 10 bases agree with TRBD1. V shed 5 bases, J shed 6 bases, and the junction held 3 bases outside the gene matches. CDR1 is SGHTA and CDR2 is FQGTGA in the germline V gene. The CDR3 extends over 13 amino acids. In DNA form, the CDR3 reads TGTGCCAGCAGCCCAGGGACAGGGGCTGAAGCTTTCTTT. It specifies CASSPGTGAEAFF.

The CDR3 region has the DNA TGTGCCAGCAGCTTCCCAGGGACAGATACGCAGTATTTT. Its translation: CASSFPGTDTQYF. The chain has TRBV5-8 and TRBJ2-3; a weak D match, TRBD1 (5 bases). Germline V gene data show CDR1 as SGHTS and CDR2 as YDEGEE. The CDR3 runs 13 residues. The germline V and J ends were trimmed by 2 bases and 3 bases, with 7 bases remaining between them.

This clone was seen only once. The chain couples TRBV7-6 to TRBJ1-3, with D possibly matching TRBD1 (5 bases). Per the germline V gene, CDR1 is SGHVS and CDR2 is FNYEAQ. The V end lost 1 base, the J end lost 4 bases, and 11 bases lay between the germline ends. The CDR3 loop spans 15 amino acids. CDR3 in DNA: TGTGCCAGCAGCTTAGGGGGCCATCTCGGAAACACCATATATTTT. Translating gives CASSLGGHLGNTIYF.

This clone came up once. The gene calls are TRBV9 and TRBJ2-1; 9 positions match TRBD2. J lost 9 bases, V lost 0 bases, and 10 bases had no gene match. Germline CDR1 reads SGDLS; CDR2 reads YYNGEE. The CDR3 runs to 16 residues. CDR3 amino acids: CASSVVGRGGLGEQFF. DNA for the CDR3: TGTGCCAGCAGCGTAGTTGGGCGGGGGGGCCTTGGTGAGCAGTTCTTC.

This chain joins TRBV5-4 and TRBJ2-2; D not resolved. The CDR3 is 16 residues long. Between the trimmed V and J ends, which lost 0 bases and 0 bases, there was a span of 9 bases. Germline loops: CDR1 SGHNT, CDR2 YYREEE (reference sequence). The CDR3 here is CASSLGHNANTGELFF. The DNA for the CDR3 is TGTGCCAGCAGCTTGGGGCACAACGCGAACACCGGGGAGCTGTTTTTT.

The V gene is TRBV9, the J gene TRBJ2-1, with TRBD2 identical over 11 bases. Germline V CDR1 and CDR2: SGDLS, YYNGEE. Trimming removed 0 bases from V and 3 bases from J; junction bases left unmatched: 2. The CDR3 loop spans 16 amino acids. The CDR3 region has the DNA TGTGCCAGCAGCGTAGGTAGCGGGGGGGGCTACAATGAGCAGTTCTTC. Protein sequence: CASSVGSGGGYNEQFF.

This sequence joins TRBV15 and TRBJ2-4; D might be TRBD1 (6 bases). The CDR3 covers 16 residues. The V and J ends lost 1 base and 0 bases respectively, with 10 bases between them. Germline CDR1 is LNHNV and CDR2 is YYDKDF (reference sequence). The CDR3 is CATSRALQGAKNIQYF. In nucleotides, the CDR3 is TGTGCCACCAGCAGAGCACTACAGGGAGCCAAAAACATTCAGTACTTC.

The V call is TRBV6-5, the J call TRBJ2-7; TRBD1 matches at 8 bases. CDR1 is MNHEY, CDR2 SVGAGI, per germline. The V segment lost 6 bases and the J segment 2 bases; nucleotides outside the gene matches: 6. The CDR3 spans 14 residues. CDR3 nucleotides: TGTGCCAGCAGCGCCAGGGACAGGCCCTACGAGCAGTACTTC. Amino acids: CASSARDRPYEQYF.

The CDR3 DNA is TGTGCCAGCAGTCCTAGGACAGGGGATGGCTACACCTTC. Translation gives CASSPRTGDGYTF. The chain employs TRBV6-5 and TRBJ1-2; 9 nucleotides match TRBD1. The CDR3 has 13 residues. From germline, CDR1 is MNHEY and CDR2 SVGAGI. V was pared by 5 bases and J by 6 bases, with 4 bases of the junction left unmatched.